This T cell receptor beta chain derives from a study of identical twins. TCRdb itself ran the 5' RACE reads through MiXCR, one entry per CDR3 protein. The sample has 270,000 or so distinct CDR3 sequences; approximately 8.3% are singletons. The CDR3 length is 14 residues. V gave up 0 bases and J gave up 7 bases, with 13 bases separating them. Germline-derived CDR1 and CDR2 are DFQATT and SNEGSKA (reference sequence). The same data also went into a second study, on yellow fever vaccine responses in identical twins.

This chain links TRBV20-1 with TRBJ2-1, with TRBD2 as a possible D gene (6 bases). The receptor was isolated from a woman aged 18 to 35 in good health. The sample taken for sequencing was CD8+ T cells sorted from blood. CDR3 bases: TGCAGTGCTAGAGACCCCAATGCGGGGAATGAGCAGTTCTTC. Translating it yields CSARDPNAGNEQFF.